Following are 3 T cell receptor beta chains from one sample sequenced in a study of blood T cell repertoires in COVID-19. Measured with immunoSEQ multiplex PCR; TCRdb has only the in-frame clones, and not every one. The sample holds 120,000 to 150,000 clones; 70% to 85% are singletons and the top ten take 8.8%. The sequencing sample was made of peripheral blood. The receptors were gathered from a woman older than 75 in a cohort sampled during active or convalescent COVID-19.

The V gene is TRBV10-3, the J gene TRBJ1-1, with a tentative D call TRBD1 (5 bases). Germline assignment: CDR1 ENHRY and CDR2 SYGVKD. The CDR3 has 16 residues. The V gene lost 2 bases and the J gene lost 0 bases, with 13 bases spanning the gap. CDR3 residues: CAISETYGGVNTEAFF. The CDR3 bases are TGTGCCATCAGTGAGACCTATGGAGGGGTGAACACTGAAGCTTTCTTT.

The chain uses TRBV5-4 and TRBJ1-2, with 8 bases that match TRBD1. J was trimmed by 2 bases and V by 4 bases; bases with no gene match: 7. The CDR3 consists of 15 residues. In germline, CDR1 is SGHNT, CDR2 YYREEE (reference sequence). The CDR3: CASSASRTGNYGYTF. DNA for the CDR3: TGTGCCAGCAGCGCTTCTAGGACAGGGAACTATGGCTACACCTTC.

V is TRBV5-8 and J is TRBJ2-2; TRBD1 matches at 10 bases. The J segment lost 3 bases and the V segment lost 8 bases, leaving 4 bases of the junction unmatched. Looked up from germline, CDR1 is SGHTS and CDR2 is YDEGEE. The CDR3 extends over 14 amino acids. Here the CDR3 DNA reads TGTGCCAGGAGGGACAGGGGTGACACCGGGGAGCTGTTTTTT. It specifies CARRDRGDTGELFF.